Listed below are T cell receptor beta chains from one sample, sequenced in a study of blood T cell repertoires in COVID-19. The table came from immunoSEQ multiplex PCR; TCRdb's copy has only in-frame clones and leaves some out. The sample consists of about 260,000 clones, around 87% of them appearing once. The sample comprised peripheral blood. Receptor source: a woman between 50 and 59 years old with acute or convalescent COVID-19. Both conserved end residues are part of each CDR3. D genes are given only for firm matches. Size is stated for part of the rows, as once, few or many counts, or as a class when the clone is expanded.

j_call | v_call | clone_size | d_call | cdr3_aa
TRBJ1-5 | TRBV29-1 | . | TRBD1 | CSVRTGDSNQPQHF
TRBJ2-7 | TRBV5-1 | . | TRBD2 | CASSLGVAGALSEQYF
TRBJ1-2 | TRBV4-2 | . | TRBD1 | CASSQDRARGDGYTF
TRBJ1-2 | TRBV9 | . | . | CASSVGELYGYTF
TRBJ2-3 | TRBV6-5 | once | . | CASSYDRTRMDTQYF
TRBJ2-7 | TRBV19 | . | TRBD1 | CASSTRDSLYEQYF
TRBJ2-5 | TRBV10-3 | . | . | CAISERGETQYF
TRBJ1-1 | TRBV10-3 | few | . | CAISEGGFNTEAFF
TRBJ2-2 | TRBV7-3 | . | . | CASSLSLGQTNTGELFF
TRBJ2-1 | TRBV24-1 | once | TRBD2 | CATSVTAGEPDEQFF
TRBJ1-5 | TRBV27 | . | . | CASSPVKVARTNQPQHF
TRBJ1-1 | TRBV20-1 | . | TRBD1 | CSASEGQGVRTEAFF
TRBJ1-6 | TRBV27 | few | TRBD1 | CASSGQVLNSPLHF
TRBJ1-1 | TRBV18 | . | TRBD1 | CASSPPGQVKTEAFF
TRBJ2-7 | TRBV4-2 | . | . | CASSQIDGEASYEQYF
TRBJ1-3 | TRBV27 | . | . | CASSSPMEGDGNTIYF
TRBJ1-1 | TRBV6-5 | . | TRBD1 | CASTRQGITEAFF
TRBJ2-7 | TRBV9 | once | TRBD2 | CASSTGLAGYEQYF
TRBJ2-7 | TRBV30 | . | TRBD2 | CAWNVAGATYEQYF
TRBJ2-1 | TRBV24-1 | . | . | CATSDAGLTYNEQFF
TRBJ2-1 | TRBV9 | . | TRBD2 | CASSLSGRASNEQFF
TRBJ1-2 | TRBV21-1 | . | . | CASSKGRGYGYTF
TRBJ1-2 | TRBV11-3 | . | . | CASSLDSRGNGYTF
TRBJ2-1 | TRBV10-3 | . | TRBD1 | CAISEDRDYNEQFF
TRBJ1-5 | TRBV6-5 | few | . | CASTSAPNQPQHF
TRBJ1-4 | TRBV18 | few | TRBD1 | CASSPPGQGVGELFF
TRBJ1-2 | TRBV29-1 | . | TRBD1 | CSVLQGADGYTF
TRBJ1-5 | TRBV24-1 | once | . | CATSAPLRDSNQPQHF
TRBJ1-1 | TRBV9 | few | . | CASSVTAHTEAFF
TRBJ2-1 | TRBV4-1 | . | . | CASSQDPRDKSSYNEQFF
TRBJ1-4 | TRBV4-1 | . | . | CASSHGDWTTNEKLFF
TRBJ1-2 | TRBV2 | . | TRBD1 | CASSAQTGAANYGYTF
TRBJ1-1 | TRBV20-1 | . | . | CSASADSNTEAFF
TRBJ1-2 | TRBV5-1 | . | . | CASSIAGGYGYTF
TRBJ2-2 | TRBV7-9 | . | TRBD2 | CASSLGKVRLAGENGELFF
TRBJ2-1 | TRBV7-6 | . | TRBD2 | CASSATSGSGSHEQFF
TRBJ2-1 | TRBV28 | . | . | CASSLWEGAGISYNEQFF
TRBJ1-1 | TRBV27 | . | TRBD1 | CASSKDRGVTEAFF
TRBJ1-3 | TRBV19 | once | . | CASSPTDWLPSGNTIYF
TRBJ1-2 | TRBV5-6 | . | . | CASSLDTANYGYTF
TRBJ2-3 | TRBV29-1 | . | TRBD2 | CSVEAQLAENTDTQYF
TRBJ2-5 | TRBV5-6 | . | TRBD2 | CASSLGGSGGETQYF
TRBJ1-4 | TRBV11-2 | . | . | CASSLLAGGNEKLFF
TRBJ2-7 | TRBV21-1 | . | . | CASSKGSSGTNLYEQYF
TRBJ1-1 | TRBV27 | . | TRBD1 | CASGQGRRNTEAFF
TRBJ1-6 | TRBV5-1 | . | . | CASSLAAMGAGNSPLHF
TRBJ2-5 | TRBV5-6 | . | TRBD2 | CASSLSLAGVETQYF
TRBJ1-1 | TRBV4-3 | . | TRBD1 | CASSQSTGGSFF
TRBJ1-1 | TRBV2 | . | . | CASSVQVNTEAFF
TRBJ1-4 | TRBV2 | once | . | CAGIDDRTYGANEKLFF
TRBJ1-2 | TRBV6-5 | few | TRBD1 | CASRTRDRGAGYTF
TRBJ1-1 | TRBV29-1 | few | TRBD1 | CSVVHRGSTEAFF
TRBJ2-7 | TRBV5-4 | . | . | CASSLAREPYEQYF
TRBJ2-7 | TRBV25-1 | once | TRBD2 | CASSLTLSGSYEQYF
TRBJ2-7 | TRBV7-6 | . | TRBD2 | CASSLSGTSGSEQYF
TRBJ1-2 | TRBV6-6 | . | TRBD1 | CASSFKQGAGNYGYTF
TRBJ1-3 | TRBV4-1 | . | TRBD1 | CASSQEVGQAVNTIYF
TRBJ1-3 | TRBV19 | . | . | CASGNIRGSGNTIYF
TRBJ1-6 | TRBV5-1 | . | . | CASSGGAGSYNSPLHF